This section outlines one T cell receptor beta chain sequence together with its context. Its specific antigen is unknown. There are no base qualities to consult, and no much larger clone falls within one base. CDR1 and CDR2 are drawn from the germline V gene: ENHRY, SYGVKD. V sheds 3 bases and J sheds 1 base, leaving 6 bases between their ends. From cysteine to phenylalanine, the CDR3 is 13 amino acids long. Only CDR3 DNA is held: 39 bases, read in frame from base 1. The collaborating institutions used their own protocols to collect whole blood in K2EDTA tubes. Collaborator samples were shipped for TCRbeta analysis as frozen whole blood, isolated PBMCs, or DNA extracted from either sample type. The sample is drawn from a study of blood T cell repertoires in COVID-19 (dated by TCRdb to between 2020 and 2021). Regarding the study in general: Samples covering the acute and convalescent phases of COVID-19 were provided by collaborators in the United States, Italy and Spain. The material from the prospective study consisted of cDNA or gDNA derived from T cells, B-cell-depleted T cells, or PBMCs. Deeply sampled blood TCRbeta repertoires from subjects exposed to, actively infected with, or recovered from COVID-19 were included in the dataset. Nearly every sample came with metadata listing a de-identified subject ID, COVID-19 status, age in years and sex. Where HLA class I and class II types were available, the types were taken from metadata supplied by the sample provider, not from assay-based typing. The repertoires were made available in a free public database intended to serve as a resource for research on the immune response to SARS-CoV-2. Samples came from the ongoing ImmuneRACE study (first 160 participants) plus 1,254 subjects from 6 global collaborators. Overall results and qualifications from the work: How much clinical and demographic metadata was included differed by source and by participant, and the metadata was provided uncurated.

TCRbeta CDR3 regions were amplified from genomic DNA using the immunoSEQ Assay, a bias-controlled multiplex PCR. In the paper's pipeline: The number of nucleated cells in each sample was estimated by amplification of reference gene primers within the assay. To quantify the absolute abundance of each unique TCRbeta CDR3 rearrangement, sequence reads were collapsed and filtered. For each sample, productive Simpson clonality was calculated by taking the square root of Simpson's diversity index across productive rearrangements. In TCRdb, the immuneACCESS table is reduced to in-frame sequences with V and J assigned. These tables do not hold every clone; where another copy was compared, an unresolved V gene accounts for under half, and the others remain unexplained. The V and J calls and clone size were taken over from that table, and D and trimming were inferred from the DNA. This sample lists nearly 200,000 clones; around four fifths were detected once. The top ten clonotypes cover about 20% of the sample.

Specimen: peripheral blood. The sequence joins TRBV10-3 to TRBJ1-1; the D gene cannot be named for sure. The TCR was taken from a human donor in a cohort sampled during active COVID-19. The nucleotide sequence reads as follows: TGTGCCATCAGTGAACAGTCGAACACTGAAGCTTTCTTT. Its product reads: CAISEQSNTEAFF.